This T cell receptor (beta chain) was identified during a study of T cell responses to AZD1222 COVID-19 vaccine (dated by TCRdb to 2020 to 2023). For context, the study as a whole: AZD1222 recipients with second doses at about 4 weeks or about 12 weeks were pooled, because spike-specific TCR depth and breadth did not differ between schedules. A total of 233 trial participants underwent TCR sequencing, of whom some 200 had received two doses of AZD1222 and some 25 had received two doses of the MenACWY control vaccine. Trial participants were enrolled by age into 18-55, 56-69 and 70-plus year subgroups, with roughly 160, 29 and 62 TCR-sequenced participants respectively. Paper-wide results and their limitations: Because no samples from the day 14 peak response were available, repertoires could be characterized only after the peak T cell response. The whole spike protein was spanned by vaccine-associated CD4 TCRs, and dominant responses were seen in regions 160-218 and 743-854. Participants were mostly white British and included more females than males, and it was suggested by the authors that clonal diversity may have been underestimated. Conclusions about previously exposed vaccinees are limited because only a handful of AZD1222 recipients were SARS-CoV-2 seropositive at baseline. A significant rise in spike-specific TCR breadth and depth was observed after two AZD1222 doses relative to day 0 and relative to MenACWY recipients. Reportedly, almost half of the unique spike-specific TCRs recognized epitopes lying outside the regions that are mutated in the B.1.351 and B.1.1.7 variants. In the small 56-69-year group, the increase in depth fell short of significance, most likely because of low power.

The sample's time point label, decoded: baseline before first vaccination. The vaccinee samples were drawn from two UK trials, COV001 and COV002, one of which was a single-blind randomized controlled phase 2/3 trial testing AZD1222 (ChAdOx1 nCoV-19) in healthy adults. For TCRbeta chain sequencing, PBMC samples were collected from trial participants at day 0 and at day 28 after the second dose. Concerning this clone: Its target antigen remains unknown. No much larger clone is present one base from it, and per-base qualities are unavailable.

The CDR3 sequence holds 16 residues, the cysteine and phenylalanine included. Just the 48-base CDR3 DNA is kept, in frame starting at base 1. CDR1 and CDR2 are drawn from the germline V gene (reference sequence): LNHDA, SQIVND. A distance of 14 bases separates the germline ends of V and J, which lose 4 bases and 1 base respectively. The CDR3 regions of human TCRbeta chains were subjected to immunosequencing. Under the source paper's analysis protocol: TCRs in the repertoires were matched against a reference library of SARS-CoV-2-specific TCRs that had been generated with the MIRA antigen-specificity platform. Breadth meant the fraction of unique TCRs that were SARS-CoV-2-associated, whereas depth meant the fraction of total T cells that were SARS-CoV-2-associated. Each spike-specific TCR was assigned to its reactive spike region and to a CD4 or CD8 class using the MIRA data. Log10-transformed breadth and depth values were compared by one-way ANOVA with Sidak's multiple comparisons tests. In TCRdb, the immuneACCESS table is reduced to in-frame sequences with V and J assigned. These tables do not hold every clone; where another copy was compared, an unresolved V gene accounts for under half, and the others remain unexplained. The V and J calls and clone size come from that table; D and trimming were worked out from the DNA. The sample contains around 100,000 clones, about 92% of them found a single time. The biggest ten clones account for about 4.8% of the sample.

The specimen comprised peripheral blood, sampled on day 0 of AZD1222 vaccination. Recombination linked TRBV19 to TRBJ1-5; no confident D gene assignment can be made. This TCR derives from an adult in good health. The nucleotide sequence reads as follows: TGTGCCAGTAGTAGGGCGGGAGTATCCAGCAATCAGCCCCAGCATTTT. Its protein product is CASSRAGVSSNQPQHF.